This is a list of T cell receptor beta chains from one sample in a study of blood T cell repertoires in COVID-19. Here immunoSEQ multiplex PCR was the method, and the copy in TCRdb shows in-frame clones only, minus some. The data show tens of thousands of clones, with 65% to 85% seen just once and around 11% held by the top ten. The material sequenced was peripheral blood. These TCRs come from a man aged 65-85 years with acute or convalescent COVID-19. Each CDR3 is given with its conserved first and last residue. A D gene is named only where the DNA matches it firmly. Expanded clones are given a class, and other clones once, few, many or no size at all.

J gene,D gene,V gene,clone size,CDR3 length,CDR3 DNA,CDR3 protein
TRBJ1-6,NA,TRBV4-2,NA,15,TGTGCCAGCAGCCCGCGTACCAATTATAATTCACCCCTCCACTTT,CASSPRTNYNSPLHF
TRBJ1-5,NA,TRBV6-5,once,15,TGTGCCAGCAGTTACTCGGCAGGCCTCACTCAGCCCCAGCATTTT,CASSYSAGLTQPQHF
TRBJ2-3,TRBD2,TRBV2,NA,16,TGTGCCAGCAGTCTGGGGGGAGCGGGGGGCACAGATACGCAGTATTTT,CASSLGGAGGTDTQYF
TRBJ2-3,TRBD2,TRBV9,NA,16,TGTGCCAGCAGCGTAGGTGCTAGCGGACGCACAGATACGCAGTATTTT,CASSVGASGRTDTQYF
TRBJ2-3,NA,TRBV6-5,NA,13,TGTGCCAGCAGGGGGGACAACACAGATACGCAGTATTTT,CASRGDNTDTQYF
TRBJ1-1,TRBD1,TRBV5-1,NA,16,TGCGCCAGCAGCTTGAAGGGGACAGGCTCAAACACTGAAGCTTTCTTT,CASSLKGTGSNTEAFF
TRBJ1-1,NA,TRBV18,NA,13,TGTGCCAGCTCCCCAGAGAAGAACACTGAAGCTTTCTTT,CASSPEKNTEAFF
TRBJ1-1,NA,TRBV3-1/TRBV3-2,NA,13,TGTGCCAGCAGCCACATAGGACAGACTGAAGCTTTCTTT,CASSHIGQTEAFF
TRBJ1-1,TRBD1,TRBV5-4,NA,13,TGTGCCAGCAGCCCGACAGGGGGCAGGGGGGCTTTCTTT,CASSPTGGRGAFF
TRBJ2-2,NA,TRBV14,NA,15,TGTGCCAGCAGCCAGAAAATTGGGGGGTCCGGGGAGCTGTTTTTT,CASSQKIGGSGELFF
TRBJ2-5,TRBD2,TRBV5-1,NA,14,TGCGCCAGCAAGACTAGCGGGGGACAAGAGACCCAGTACTTC,CASKTSGGQETQYF
TRBJ2-2,TRBD2,TRBV29-1,once,13,TGCAGCGCCGGGACTAGCGGGGCCCGGGAGCTGTTTTTT,CSAGTSGARELFF
TRBJ2-7,TRBD1,TRBV6-5,NA,14,TGTGCCAGCAGTAGACAGGGGAGCTCCTACGAGCAGTACTTC,CASSRQGSSYEQYF
TRBJ2-3,TRBD1,TRBV15,NA,17,TGTGCCACCAGCAGACGACCCCAGGGGGCGCACTCAGATACGCAGTATTTT,CATSRRPQGAHSDTQYF
TRBJ1-5,NA,TRBV19,NA,15,TGTGCCAGTAGTATCCGGGAAGATAGCAATCAGCCCCAGCATTTT,CASSIREDSNQPQHF
TRBJ2-5,NA,TRBV25-1,NA,16,TGTGCCAGCAGTGAATCCCTCAGGGGCAGGGGAGAGACCCAGTACTTC,CASSESLRGRGETQYF
TRBJ1-5,NA,TRBV28,NA,15,TGTGCCAGCAGTACCCTGGGGGCTAGCAATCAGCCCCAGCATTTT,CASSTLGASNQPQHF
TRBJ1-2,NA,TRBV7-2,once,15,TGTGCCAGCAGCTTAGGGGAGGGTGGGATCGGAGGCTACACCTTC,CASSLGEGGIGGYTF
TRBJ1-2,NA,TRBV10-3,NA,11,TGTGCCATCCCTGCTAACTATGGCTACACCTTC,CAIPANYGYTF
TRBJ1-3,TRBD1,TRBV10-3,NA,16,TGTGCCATCAGTGCGGACAGGGGGCGCCCCGGAAACACCATATATTTT,CAISADRGRPGNTIYF
TRBJ2-2,TRBD2,TRBV18,NA,18,TGTGCCAGCTCCCCACTAGCGGGGGGAACCGCGAACACCGGGGAGCTGTTTTTT,CASSPLAGGTANTGELFF
TRBJ1-2,TRBD1,TRBV2,NA,13,TGTGCCAGCAGTGCACAGGGGGCAAAGGGCTACACCTTC,CASSAQGAKGYTF
TRBJ1-2,NA,TRBV28,NA,15,TGTGCCAGCAGACAACAGGGTTCGTTTAACTATGGCTACACCTTC,CASRQQGSFNYGYTF
TRBJ1-1,TRBD1,TRBV5-6,NA,16,TGTGCCAGCAGCTTGGACGTGGGACAGCCCAGCACTGAAGCTTTCTTT,CASSLDVGQPSTEAFF
TRBJ1-2,NA,TRBV6-1,NA,13,TGTGCCAGCAGTGAACCGGGGGGCTATGGCTACACCTTC,CASSEPGGYGYTF
TRBJ2-7,TRBD2,TRBV6-5,NA,15,TGTGCCAGCAGGGGAGGGGCTAGCGGAACCTACGAGCAGTACTTC,CASRGGASGTYEQYF
TRBJ2-2,TRBD1,TRBV3-1/TRBV3-2,NA,16,TGTGCCAGCAGCCAACGGAGGACAGGGAACACCGGGGAGCTGTTTTTT,CASSQRRTGNTGELFF
TRBJ1-4,TRBD1,TRBV12-3/TRBV12-4,NA,13,TGTGCCAGCAGTGCGACAGGGGAGGAAAAACTGTTTTTT,CASSATGEEKLFF
TRBJ2-5,TRBD1,TRBV5-1,NA,15,TGCGCCAGCAGCGGGACAGGGGGCGGTCAAGAGACCCAGTACTTC,CASSGTGGGQETQYF
TRBJ2-5,NA,TRBV5-1,NA,15,TGCGCCAGCAGCTTGGCTGGACTCAATCACGAGACCCAGTACTTC,CASSLAGLNHETQYF
TRBJ2-5,TRBD2,TRBV24-1,NA,16,TGTGCCACCAGTGACGTGGGACTAGCGAACCAAGAGACCCAGTACTTC,CATSDVGLANQETQYF
TRBJ2-3,NA,TRBV5-8,NA,12,TGTGCCAGCAGCCTCACTACAGATACGCAGTATTTT,CASSLTTDTQYF
TRBJ1-5,TRBD1,TRBV29-1,NA,13,TGCAGCATTCGACAGGGGATCGGACAGCCCCAGCATTTT,CSIRQGIGQPQHF
TRBJ2-2,TRBD1,TRBV24-1,NA,14,TGTGCCACCAGTGGGACAGGGATCACCGGGGAGCTGTTTTTT,CATSGTGITGELFF